This entry lists 7 T cell receptor beta chains sequenced from one sample in a study of neurological immune-mediated disorders. Each CDR3 protein gets one entry after TCRdb re-called the 5' RACE reads with MiXCR. The sample carries about 38,000 distinct CDR3 sequences, 11% recorded once. Time point here: technical triplicate 1. The sample taken for sequencing was PBMCs. These receptors were taken from a man between 60 and 75 years old with HTLV-1-associated myelopathy (HAM/TSP).

This clonotype has at least ten counts. The chain links TRBV11-2 to TRBJ2-2; 8 bases fit TRBD1. Unmatched junction bases numbered 7, after V lost 5 bases and J lost 2 bases. The germline CDR1 and CDR2 sequences are SGHAT and FQNNGV. CDR3 length: 16 residues. CDR3 nucleotides: TGTGCCAGCAGCATGAGGACAGGGCTTAACACCGGGGAGCTGTTTTTT. Protein: CASSMRTGLNTGELFF.

This clonotype was seen ten or more times. This chain joins TRBV11-1 and TRBJ2-3; TRBD2 aligns across 8 bases. CDR1 SGHAT and CDR2 FQDESV come from the germline V gene (reference sequence). There are 14 residues in the CDR3. Trimming took 1 base from V and 4 from J; bases not matched to a gene: 1. The DNA for the CDR3 is TGTGCCAGCAGCTTAGGACTAGCGCCAGATACGCAGTATTTT. This sequence encodes CASSLGLAPDTQYF.

In this sample, this clonotype turned up many times. The chain carries TRBV9 and TRBJ2-2, with 9 bases matching TRBD1. CDR3 length equals 14 residues. V shed 3 bases, J shed 4 bases, and the junction held 1 base outside the gene matches. CDR1 SGDLS and CDR2 YYNGEE come from the germline V gene. The CDR3 region has the DNA TGTGCCAGCAGCGCGACAGGGGGCACCGGGGAGCTGTTTTTT. Residues: CASSATGGTGELFF.

This clonotype was picked up many times. CDR3 bases: TGTGCCAGCAGCTTAATGGCCTCGGGAGGCTCCTACAATGAGCAGTTCTTC. Translated: CASSLMASGGSYNEQFF. The V and J genes are TRBV7-3 and TRBJ2-1, with 7 positions matching TRBD2. The CDR3 runs 17 residues. Per the germline V gene, CDR1 is SGHTA and CDR2 is FQGTGA. J was trimmed by 0 bases and V by 1 base; bases with no gene match: 6.

At least ten counts were recorded for this clonotype. The CDR3 DNA is TGCGCCAGCAGCCAGGGACAGATCACAGATACGCAGTATTTT. It encodes CASSQGQITDTQYF. The rearrangement links TRBV5-1 to TRBJ2-3; 7 bases map to TRBD1. CDR1 and CDR2 from the germline V gene are SGHRS and YFSETQ. The CDR3 extends over 14 amino acids. V lost 4 bases to trimming and J lost 2 bases; unmatched junction nucleotides: 4.

This clonotype was seen only a few times. The chain employs TRBV29-1 and TRBJ2-1, with D perhaps being TRBD1 or TRBD2 (5 bases each). V lost 6 bases and J 8 bases, leaving 20 bases between the germline ends. Germline V gene lookup returns CDR1 SQVTM and CDR2 ANQGSEA. The CDR3 loop spans 14 amino acids. CDR3 region: CSVRRGTVVDEQFF. For the CDR3, the DNA is TGCAGCGTGAGACGAGGGACCGTAGTAGATGAGCAGTTCTTC.

This clonotype was seen ten or more times. V and J are TRBV18 and TRBJ1-5; D gene unclear. Trimming took 6 bases from V and 2 from J, leaving 14 bases between them. The CDR3 is 15 residues long. CDR1 KGHSH and CDR2 LQKENI come from the germline V gene. CDR3 sequence reads: CASSTGRDGNQPQHF. For the CDR3, the DNA is TGTGCCAGCTCCACGGGGAGGGATGGCAATCAGCCCCAGCATTTT.